The present entry profiles one T cell receptor beta chain with its context. This sample is part of a study of cytomegalovirus exposure and HLA in healthy donors. Across the study: Within an early data release were roughly 83 million unique TCRs drawn from HLA-typed donors.

60 Vbeta and 13 Jbeta primers were used in PCR. Using immunoSEQ multiplex PCR, the repertoire was profiled, and TCRdb retains in-frame clones only, with some absent. Its listing shows approximately 51,000 clones. The J segment lost 1 base and the V segment lost 5 bases, leaving 4 bases of the junction unmatched. Germline assignment: CDR1 SEHNR and CDR2 FQNEAQ (reference sequence). This CDR3 region has 15 residues. The chain carries TRBV7-9 and TRBJ2-3; TRBD2 agrees at 9 bases. The origin of this receptor is a man aged 40-55 years in good health and CMV-seropositive. Sequenced sample: PBMCs. CDR3 loop: CASSPRTSGTDTQYF. The CDR3 DNA is TGTGCCAGCAGCCCCCGGACTAGCGGCACAGATACGCAGTATTTT.